The 29 T cell receptor beta chains below all came from one sample that was sequenced in a study of shared clonotypes between healthy human individuals. Repertoires were generated with immunoSEQ multiplex PCR, while TCRdb's copy carries only in-frame clones and drops some. The sample contains about 1.5 million clones, roughly 96% of which appear only once. What was sequenced was naive CD4+ T cells sorted from blood. Subset: CD45RA+ positively selected. The receptors here all came from a man aged 30 to 45 in good health.

The V and J genes are TRBV5-1 and TRBJ1-1; D is unclear. In germline, CDR1 is SGHRS, CDR2 YFSETQ. V shed 4 bases and J shed 5 bases, with 9 bases lying between them. The CDR3 length is 12 residues. The CDR3, as DNA: TGCGCCAGCAGCGCTAAGGGTACTGAAGCTTTCTTT. Translating it yields CASSAKGTEAFF.

V usage is TRBV11-3 and J usage is TRBJ2-7; weak D call: TRBD1 (5 bases). The CDR3 extends over 16 amino acids. Trimming cost V 2 bases and J 2 bases, with 16 bases left between them. The germline CDR1 and CDR2 sequences are SGHNT and YENEEA. The CDR3 region is CASSLPDIGATYEQYF. CDR3 DNA: TGTGCCAGCAGCTTACCCGACATTGGGGCTACCTACGAGCAGTACTTC.

This CDR3 reads CAISGSTGDSTGELFF. CDR3 nucleotides: TGTGCCATCAGTGGCTCGACAGGGGACAGCACCGGGGAGCTGTTTTTT. The chain is built from TRBV10-3 and TRBJ2-2, with 8 bases identical to TRBD1. The CDR3 has 16 amino acids. V lost 4 bases, J lost 4 bases, and 8 bases stayed unmatched. Germline V gene lookup returns CDR1 ENHRY and CDR2 SYGVKD.

The chain recombines TRBV7-9 with TRBJ1-4; D gene uncertain. The CDR3 sequence is 14 residues long. CDR1 is SEHNR and CDR2 is FQNEAQ in the germline V gene (reference sequence). Deletions cut 2 bases from V and 6 bases from J, with 10 bases between. CDR3 amino acids: CASSLRVGDEKLFF. The CDR3 DNA follows: TGTGCCAGCAGCTTAAGAGTTGGGGATGAAAAACTGTTTTTT. Using reference TRBV7-9 and TRBJ1-4 for the parts outside the CDR3, the full variable domain is DTGVSQNPRHKITKRGQNVTFRCDPISEHNRLYWYRQTLGQGPEFLTYFQNEAQLEKSRLLSDRFSAERPKGSFSTLEIQRTEQGDSAMYLCASSLRVGDEKLFFGSGTQLSVL.

This rearrangement joins TRBV7-2 to TRBJ2-7; TRBD1 might be the D (6 bases). CDR1 is SGHTA and CDR2 is FQGNSA in the germline V gene. Deletions cut 6 bases from V and 3 bases from J, with 12 bases between. The CDR3 covers 13 residues. As DNA, the CDR3 is TGTGCCAGCAGTACAGGGTTAGGCTACGAGCAGTACTTC. It encodes CASSTGLGYEQYF.

V gene TRBV6-6 combines with J gene TRBJ2-5; TRBD2 matches 7 bases. The CDR3 spans 13 residues. V gave up 11 bases and J gave up 3 bases; unmatched junction bases: 9. Per germline, CDR1 MNHNY and CDR2 SVGAGI (reference sequence). CDR3 protein: CAARNREEETQYF. CDR3 in DNA: TGTGCCGCGAGAAATCGGGAGGAAGAGACCCAGTACTTC.

This chain links TRBV28 with TRBJ2-3; D is ambiguous. V lost 8 bases and J 6 bases, leaving 3 bases between the germline ends. The CDR3 spans 9 residues. Germline V gives CDR1 MDHEN, CDR2 SYDVKM. The CDR3 bases are TGTGCCAGCTTCGATACGCAGTATTTT. Encoded protein: CASFDTQYF. The full variable domain, rest sourced from reference TRBV28 and TRBJ2-3, is DVKVTQSSRYLVKRTGEKVFLECVQDMDHENMFWYRQDPGLGLRLIYFSYDVKMKEKGDIPEGYSVSREKKERFSLILESASTNQTSMYLCASFDTQYFGPGTRLTVL.

This clone was picked up one time. The chain couples TRBV29-1 to TRBJ1-4; possible D gene TRBD1, 5 bases. The germline V and J ends were trimmed by 4 bases and 3 bases, with 12 bases remaining between them. Germline CDR1 is SQVTM and CDR2 is ANQGSEA. The CDR3 runs to 14 residues. CDR3 DNA sequence: TGCAGCGTTGCGAGGTGGGGGGCTAATGAAAAACTGTTTTTT. This encodes CSVARWGANEKLFF.

The chain links TRBV28 to TRBJ2-2, with D unclear. V was clipped by 8 bases and J by 5 bases, with 18 bases between them. The CDR3 contains 15 residues. Germline lookup yields CDR1 MDHEN and CDR2 SYDVKM. The CDR3 bases are TGTGCCAGCCGCCCCGCTGAGAAAAGGACCGGGGAGCTGTTTTTT. Amino acid sequence: CASRPAEKRTGELFF.

This chain links TRBV5-4 with TRBJ2-1; 8 nucleotides match TRBD2. Germline lookup yields CDR1 SGHNT and CDR2 YYREEE (reference sequence). The V gene end was trimmed by 2 bases and the J gene end by 7 bases; junction bases not matched to a gene: 5. The CDR3 is 14 amino acids. CDR3 sequence (DNA): TGTGCCAGCAGCTTCTACCGGGAGGGGAATGAGCAGTTCTTC. It codes for CASSFYREGNEQFF. Looking up the rest from reference TRBV5-4 and TRBJ2-1 gives the full variable domain: ETGVTQSPTHLIKTRGQQVTLRCSSQSGHNTVSWYQQALGQGPQFIFQYYREEENGRGNFPPRFSGLQFPNYSSELNVNALELDDSALYLCASSFYREGNEQFFGPGTRLTVL.

The chain links TRBV29-1 to TRBJ1-1; perhaps TRBD1 as D (6 bases). The CDR3 has 16 residues. V lost 2 bases, J lost 2 bases, and 18 bases lay in between. Germline CDR1 is SQVTM and CDR2 is ANQGSEA. CDR3 nucleotides: TGCAGCGTTGAACGAAACTTCGGACAGATCAACACTGAAGCTTTCTTT. It is translated as CSVERNFGQINTEAFF. The full variable domain, its missing parts supplied by reference TRBV29-1 and TRBJ1-1, is SAVISQKPSRDICQRGTSLTIQCQVDSQVTMMFWYRQQPGQSLTLIATANQGSEATYESGFVIDKFPISRPNLTFSTLTVSNMSPEDSSIYLCSVERNFGQINTEAFFGQGTRLTVV.

The J gene is TRBJ1-5, the V gene TRBV5-1; 7 nucleotides align to TRBD1. Germline lookup yields CDR1 SGHRS and CDR2 YFSETQ. The length of the CDR3 is 14 residues. After removal of 0 bases from V and 7 bases from J, the junction contained 4 bases not matched to a gene. CDR3 nucleotide sequence: TGCGCCAGCAGCTTGGTAGGGGGCGGACAGCCCCAGCATTTT. This translates into CASSLVGGGQPQHF. Filled out from reference TRBV5-1 and TRBJ1-5, the complete variable domain reads KAGVTQTPRYLIKTRGQQVTLSCSPISGHRSVSWYQQTPGQGLQFLFEYFSETQRNKGNFPGRFSGRQFSNSRSEMNVSTLELGDSALYLCASSLVGGGQPQHFGDGTRLSIL.

This chain connects TRBV6-1 to TRBJ2-3, with 9 bases identical to TRBD2. This CDR3 contains 19 residues. V lost 0 bases, J lost 1 base, and 11 bases stayed unmatched. Germline V CDR1 and CDR2: MNHNS, SASEGT. The CDR3 spells CASSEAWGGRALGTDTQYF. For the CDR3, the DNA is TGTGCCAGCAGTGAAGCATGGGGCGGGAGGGCCCTCGGCACAGATACGCAGTATTTT.

V is TRBV27 and J is TRBJ2-1; D is undetermined. V shed 4 bases and J shed 8 bases, with 21 bases lying between them. Germline loops: CDR1 MNHEY, CDR2 SMNVEV (reference sequence). The CDR3 has 16 residues. The CDR3 sequence: CASSSPPGLLGDEQFF. The CDR3 coding sequence is TGTGCCAGCAGTTCCCCCCCCGGGCTCCTGGGCGATGAGCAGTTCTTC.

V gene TRBV6-5 combines with J gene TRBJ1-1; 7 nucleotides line up with TRBD1. The germline V gene encodes CDR1 MNHEY and CDR2 SVGAGI. V dropped 6 bases and J dropped 0; count of bases not matched to a gene: 4. This CDR3 has 14 residues. The CDR3 sequence is CASSLDRMNTEAFF. CDR3 bases: TGTGCCAGCAGCCTGGACAGGATGAACACTGAAGCTTTCTTT.

The V and J genes are TRBV7-6 and TRBJ2-7, with 8 bases that match TRBD2. The CDR3 spans 14 residues. The germline CDR1 and CDR2 sequences are SGHVS and FNYEAQ. J lost 3 bases, V lost 5 bases, and 6 bases had no gene match. The CDR3 sequence is CASSPREGNYEQYF. The CDR3, as DNA: TGTGCCAGCAGCCCCCGGGAGGGTAACTACGAGCAGTACTTC.

The CDR3 DNA sequence: TGTGCCAGCAGTTGGCTCCGGGACAGGGTAGTCAATCAGCCCCAGCATTTT. This sequence encodes CASSWLRDRVVNQPQHF. This chain links TRBV28 with TRBJ1-5; 9 nucleotides match TRBD1. The germline gives CDR1 MDHEN, CDR2 SYDVKM. The CDR3 has 17 residues. The V gene end was trimmed by 4 bases and the J gene end by 3 bases; junction bases not matched to a gene: 10.

V is TRBV7-6 and J is TRBJ1-2, with D possibly being TRBD1 (6 bases). V gave up 1 base and J gave up 5 bases, with 20 bases separating them. The CDR3 totals 17 residues. Germline V CDR1 and CDR2: SGHVS, FNYEAQ. The CDR3 region has the DNA TGTGCCAGCAGCTTAGTAGCGACAGGCCCCTCTAGGTATGGCTACACCTTC. The encoded protein is CASSLVATGPSRYGYTF.

A word on this clone: Other DNA variants within this sample encode the same CDR3. The CDR3 DNA is TGTGCCAGCAGCTTAGGCCGGGAGACCCAGTACTTC. Protein: CASSLGRETQYF. The chain is built from TRBV11-2 and TRBJ2-5; D is unclear. In germline, CDR1 is SGHAT, CDR2 FQNNGV. The CDR3 has 12 residues. Trimming pared 1 base from V and 5 bases from J, leaving 5 bases between.

The J gene is TRBJ2-1, the V gene TRBV18; TRBD2 agrees at 10 bases. Germline CDR1 is KGHSH and CDR2 is LQKENI. The CDR3 spans 14 residues. Trimming took 6 bases from V and 10 from J; bases not matched to a gene: 9. Here the CDR3 DNA reads TGTGCCAGCTCGGCGGGACTAGCGAGACTAGAGCAGTTCTTC. Its translation is CASSAGLARLEQFF.

The chain links TRBV5-4 to TRBJ2-2; the D call may be TRBD1 or TRBD2 (5 bases each). Trimming shortened V by 3 bases and J by 2 bases, and 14 bases separated the two germline ends. Germline CDR1 is SGHNT and CDR2 is YYREEE (reference sequence). The CDR3 has 16 residues. The CDR3, as DNA: TGTGCCAGCAGCTATAAGAGGGGCCCCAACACCGGGGAGCTGTTTTTT. Translating gives CASSYKRGPNTGELFF.

The chain recombines TRBV18 with TRBJ1-1, with 9 bases lining up with TRBD1. The CDR3 sequence is 16 residues long. Germline loops: CDR1 KGHSH, CDR2 LQKENI. V gave up 1 base and J gave up 5 bases; unmatched junction bases: 8. CDR3: CASSPRGQGVRTEAFF. CDR3 nucleotides: TGTGCCAGCTCACCACGGGGACAGGGAGTACGAACTGAAGCTTTCTTT.

V and J are TRBV7-9 and TRBJ1-1; D gene uncertain. CDR1 and CDR2 (germline): SEHNR, FQNEAQ (reference sequence). Trimming took off 5 bases at V and 6 bases at J, with 10 bases between the two ends. The CDR3 extends over 12 amino acids. Written as DNA, the CDR3 is TGTGCCAGCAGCCGTATAGGTGCTGAAGCTTTCTTT. Its translation: CASSRIGAEAFF.

Remarks on this clone: The sample contains more than one DNA sequence encoding this CDR3. The chain joins TRBV6-5 to TRBJ1-3; D remains unclear. The CDR3 has 13 amino acids. The V gene's germline CDR1 is MNHEY and CDR2 SVGAGI. Trimming left V 6 bases short and J 1 base short, with 7 bases between. The CDR3 here is CASRRDSGNTIYF. The CDR3 coding sequence is TGTGCCAGCAGGAGGGATTCTGGAAACACCATATATTTT.

V is TRBV2 and J is TRBJ1-2, with 8 nucleotides matching TRBD1. This CDR3 spans 15 amino acids. Germline CDR1 is SNHLY and CDR2 is FYNNEI. J lost 7 bases, V lost 0 bases, and 7 bases had no gene match. The CDR3 spells CASSEARAGGSGYTF. The CDR3 nucleotides read TGTGCCAGCAGTGAAGCGAGGGCAGGGGGCTCTGGCTACACCTTC. The entire variable domain, with the rest obtained from reference TRBV2 and TRBJ1-2, is as follows: EPEVTQTPSHQVTQMGQEVILRCVPISNHLYFYWYRQILGQKVEFLVSFYNNEISEKSEIFDDQFSVERPDGSNFTLKIRSTKLEDSAMYFCASSEARAGGSGYTFGSGTRLTVV.

V gene TRBV5-1 combines with J gene TRBJ2-7, with 12 nucleotides matching TRBD1. CDR3 length: 14 residues. Germline-derived CDR1 and CDR2 are SGHRS and YFSETQ. The J segment lost 5 bases and the V segment lost 5 bases, leaving 5 bases of the junction unmatched. CDR3 sequence: CASRAGTGGHEQYF. CDR3 nucleotide sequence: TGCGCCAGCAGGGCCGGGACAGGGGGCCACGAGCAGTACTTC.

The rearrangement uses TRBV7-8 and TRBJ2-1; D uncertain. This CDR3 contains 12 residues. V lost 3 bases to trimming and J lost 7 bases, with 7 bases between them. Per germline, CDR1 SGHVS and CDR2 FQNEAQ. CDR3 protein: CASSFFENEQFF. The CDR3 nucleotides read TGTGCCAGCAGCTTTTTTGAAAATGAGCAGTTCTTC.

V is TRBV11-3 and J is TRBJ2-3; a possible D gene is TRBD1 (6 bases). V lost 5 bases, J lost 1 base, and 10 bases lay in between. The germline gives CDR1 SGHNT, CDR2 YENEEA. The CDR3 length is 14 residues. As DNA, the CDR3 is TGTGCCAGCAGCGCGGACAGTCGCACAGATACGCAGTATTTT. Residues: CASSADSRTDTQYF.

This clone was observed once. The CDR3 bases are TGTGCCAGCAGCTCCCGACTAGCGGGAGGATCCTACAATGAGCAGTTCTTC. Translating it yields CASSSRLAGGSYNEQFF. The chain combines TRBV11-2 with TRBJ2-1, with 13 bases fitting TRBD2. This CDR3 has 17 residues. V trimming: 4 bases; J trimming: 1 base; junction bases outside the gene matches: 4. In germline, CDR1 is SGHAT, CDR2 FQNNGV.